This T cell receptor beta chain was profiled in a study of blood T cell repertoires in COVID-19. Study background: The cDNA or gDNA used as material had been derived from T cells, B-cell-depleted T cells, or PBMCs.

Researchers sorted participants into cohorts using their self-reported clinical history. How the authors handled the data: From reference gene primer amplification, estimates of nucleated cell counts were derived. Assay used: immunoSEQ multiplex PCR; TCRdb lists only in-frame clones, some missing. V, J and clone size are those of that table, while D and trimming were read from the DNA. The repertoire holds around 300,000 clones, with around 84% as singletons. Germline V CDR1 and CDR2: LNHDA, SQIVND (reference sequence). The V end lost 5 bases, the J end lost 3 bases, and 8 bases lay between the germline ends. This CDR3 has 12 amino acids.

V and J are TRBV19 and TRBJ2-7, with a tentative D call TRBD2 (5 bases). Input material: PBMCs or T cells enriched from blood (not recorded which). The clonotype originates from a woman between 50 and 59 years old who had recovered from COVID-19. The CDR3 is CASSREGYEQYF. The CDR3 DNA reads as TGTGCCAGTAGTCGAGAGGGCTACGAGCAGTACTTC.